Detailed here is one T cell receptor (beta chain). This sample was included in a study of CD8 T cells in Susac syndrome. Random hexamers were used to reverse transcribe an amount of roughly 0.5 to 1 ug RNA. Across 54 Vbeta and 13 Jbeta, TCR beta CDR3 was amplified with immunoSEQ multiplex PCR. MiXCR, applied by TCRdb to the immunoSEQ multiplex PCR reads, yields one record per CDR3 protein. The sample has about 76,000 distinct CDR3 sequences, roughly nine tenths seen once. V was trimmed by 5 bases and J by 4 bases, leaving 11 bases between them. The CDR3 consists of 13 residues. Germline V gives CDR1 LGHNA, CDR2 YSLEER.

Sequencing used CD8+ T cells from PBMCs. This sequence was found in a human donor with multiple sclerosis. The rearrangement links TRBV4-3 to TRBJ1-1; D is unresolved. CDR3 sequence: CASSSWEGTEAFF. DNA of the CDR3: TGCGCCAGCAGCTCTTGGGAGGGCACTGAAGCTTTCTTT.